A single sample is the source of the 13 T cell receptor beta chains below, sequenced in a study of cytomegalovirus exposure and HLA in healthy donors. PCR involved 60 Vbeta and 13 Jbeta primers. Profiling relied on immunoSEQ multiplex PCR, and the TCRdb table lists in-frame clones only, not all of them. The data hold 100,000 to 120,000 clones, with over 60% observed a single time. Sequenced: PBMCs. These receptors came from a woman in her sixties or seventies in good health and CMV-seropositive.

J is TRBJ1-2 and V is TRBV2; D remains ambiguous. From germline, CDR1 is SNHLY and CDR2 FYNNEI. V was trimmed by 5 bases and J by 6 bases, leaving 16 bases between them. The CDR3 extends over 14 amino acids. The CDR3 loop is CASSLNRGSDGYTF. In DNA form, the CDR3 reads TGTGCCAGCAGTTTGAATCGGGGATCCGATGGCTACACCTTC.

V usage is TRBV5-1 and J usage is TRBJ2-3; D uncertain. V lost 2 bases to trimming and J lost 0 bases, with 4 bases between them. The CDR3 runs 13 residues. The V gene's germline CDR1 is SGHRS and CDR2 YFSETQ. CDR3 coding DNA: TGCGCCAGCAGCTTTTATAGCACAGATACGCAGTATTTT. The encoded protein is CASSFYSTDTQYF.

The sample holds many counts of this clone. The chain recombines TRBV13 with TRBJ2-1; 7 positions match TRBD2. CDR1 is PRHDT and CDR2 is FYEKMQ in the germline V gene (reference sequence). The CDR3 has 17 amino acids. J was trimmed by 0 bases and V by 0 bases; bases with no gene match: 5. CDR3 sequence: CASSLGRRGSSYNEQFF. CDR3 nucleotide sequence: TGTGCCAGCAGCTTAGGACGGCGGGGGAGCTCCTACAATGAGCAGTTCTTC.

V is TRBV6-5 and J is TRBJ2-5, with 9 bases aligning to TRBD2. Trimming at V came to 2 bases and at J to 2 bases, leaving 0 bases not matched to a gene. Germline lookup yields CDR1 MNHEY and CDR2 SVGAGI. The CDR3 is made up of 14 amino acids. CDR3 protein: CASSYAGGQETQYF. In DNA form, the CDR3 reads TGTGCCAGCAGTTACGCGGGAGGGCAAGAGACCCAGTACTTC.

In its sample, this clone was seen a few times. The rearrangement joins TRBV5-1 to TRBJ2-2; 9 bases match TRBD2. Losses at the gene ends were 0 bases for V and 6 bases for J; bases not matched to a gene: 3. This CDR3 has 15 residues. CDR1 is SGHRS, CDR2 YFSETQ, per germline. The CDR3 loop reads CASSLAAGGPGELFF. CDR3 sequence (DNA): TGCGCCAGCAGCTTGGCTGCGGGAGGGCCCGGGGAGCTGTTTTTT.

This chain links TRBV19 with TRBJ2-3, with 8 bases matching TRBD2. Germline CDR1 reads LNHDA; CDR2 reads SQIVND (reference sequence). J gave up 3 bases and V 8 bases, and 7 bases lay outside the gene matches. The CDR3 contains 14 residues. The CDR3: CASSGLEVTDTQYF. In nucleotides, the CDR3 is TGTGCCAGTTCGGGACTAGAAGTGACAGATACGCAGTATTTT.

This clone was seen a handful of times. V is TRBV28 and J is TRBJ2-7, with 7 bases identical to TRBD2. The V segment lost 6 bases and the J segment 4 bases; nucleotides outside the gene matches: 12. The CDR3 consists of 15 residues. Germline V gene sequence: CDR1 MDHEN, CDR2 SYDVKM. CDR3 region: CASSQLPGLPYEQYF. The CDR3 DNA reads TGTGCCAGCAGCCAGCTCCCGGGACTACCATACGAGCAGTACTTC. The full variable domain, completed using reference TRBV28 and TRBJ2-7, is DVKVTQSSRYLVKRTGEKVFLECVQDMDHENMFWYRQDPGLGLRLIYFSYDVKMKEKGDIPEGYSVSREKKERFSLILESASTNQTSMYLCASSQLPGLPYEQYFGPGTRLTVT.

The chain combines TRBV29-1 with TRBJ2-1; a weak D match, TRBD1 (6 bases). V was trimmed by 3 bases and J by 0 bases, leaving 12 bases between them. The germline V gene has CDR1 SQVTM and CDR2 ANQGSEA. This CDR3 comprises 15 residues. The chain's CDR3 is CSVEVGQSSYNEQFF. CDR3 DNA: TGCAGCGTTGAGGTAGGACAGAGCTCCTACAATGAGCAGTTCTTC.

This clone has more than one count but fewer than ten. This chain connects TRBV2 to TRBJ2-7; 11 nucleotides line up with TRBD2. V lost 6 bases, J lost 1 base, and 17 bases stayed unmatched. Germline lookup yields CDR1 SNHLY and CDR2 FYNNEI. This CDR3 has 19 residues. In DNA, the CDR3 is TGTGCCAGCAGGGAGCTATCCGGCACTAGCGGGAGAAGGTCCTACGAGCAGTACTTC. Its translation: CASRELSGTSGRRSYEQYF.

This chain connects TRBV18 to TRBJ2-5; D gene uncertain. TRBJ2-7 explains the end of the DNA better; the J call may be wrong. The CDR3 runs 13 residues. Per the germline V gene, CDR1 is KGHSH and CDR2 is LQKENI. This CDR3 is CASSPSDSYEQYF. The CDR3, as DNA: TGTGCCAGCTCACCATCGGACTCCTACGAGCAGTACTTC.

The rearrangement joins TRBV4-2 to TRBJ1-2; possible D gene TRBD1, 6 bases. The CDR3 runs 16 residues. From germline, CDR1 is LGHNA and CDR2 YNFKEQ. V shed 0 bases and J shed 4 bases, with 15 bases lying between them. CDR3 sequence (DNA): TGTGCCAGCAGCCAAGATTCTACAGGGTTGGGCTATGGCTACACCTTC. It translates to CASSQDSTGLGYGYTF.

This clone has only a few counts. The chain recombines TRBV18 with TRBJ2-5; 10 nucleotides agree with TRBD1. Germline V gives CDR1 KGHSH, CDR2 LQKENI. The V and J ends lost 4 bases and 3 bases, in that order; junction bases with no gene match: 14. The CDR3 is 18 residues long. In DNA form, the CDR3 reads TGTGCCAGCTCACTCACAAAACTTGGGACAGGGGCCAAAGAGACCCAGTACTTC. It is translated as CASSLTKLGTGAKETQYF.

This clone has a single count. The CDR3 nucleotides are TGTGCCAGCAGACCGGACAGGGGGCTGGCTTTCTTT. This sequence encodes CASRPDRGLAFF. The chain employs TRBV6-5 and TRBJ1-1; 11 bases are shared with TRBD1. CDR1 MNHEY and CDR2 SVGAGI come from the germline V gene. The CDR3 is 12 residues long. The junction had 5 bases not matched to a gene; V was cut back by 6 bases and J by 11 bases.